The next 29 T cell receptor beta chains were all read from a single sample in a study of spatial heterogeneity in lung cancer. TCRdb re-called the 5' RACE reads with MiXCR, one entry per CDR3 protein. The data hold about 44,000 distinct CDR3 sequences, with 12% to 15% observed a single time. Sample time point: sample taken at primary tumor resection. This specimen consisted of PBMCs, obtained at surgery. These receptors were collected from a male donor with early-stage non-small cell lung cancer.

About this clonotype: A much larger clonotype is one base distant, so this may be a read error. The chain links TRBV5-1 to TRBJ2-7, with D perhaps matching TRBD1 (6 bases). The germline CDR1 and CDR2 sequences are SGHRS and YFSETQ. The CDR3 has 13 residues. The CDR3 bases are TGCGCCAACAGCCGGGACAACTCCTACGAGCAGTACTTC. Translating it yields CANSRDNSYEQYF.

This clonotype appeared a few times. V is TRBV3-1 and J is TRBJ1-1; D is undetermined. The germline V gene has CDR1 LGHDT and CDR2 YNNKEL (reference sequence). CDR3 length: 14 residues. V lost 4 bases and J lost 6, with 15 bases in between. CDR3 region: CASSRLSRYPEAFF. The CDR3 region has the DNA TGTGCCAGCAGCCGCCTTTCAAGGTACCCTGAAGCTTTCTTT.

Ten or more counts support this clonotype. The CDR3 nucleotides are TGTGCCAGCACCGCCCGCGGGGGGGCGAACACCGGGGAGCTGTTTTTT. Protein product: CASTARGGANTGELFF. The genes are TRBV12-3 or TRBV12-4 and TRBJ2-2; 9 nucleotides match TRBD2. The CDR3 spans 16 residues. After removal of 7 bases from V and 0 bases from J, the junction contained 6 bases not matched to a gene.

The V gene is TRBV7-2, the J gene TRBJ2-1; 16 bases are shared with TRBD2. The J segment lost 2 bases and the V segment lost 5 bases, leaving 6 bases of the junction unmatched. The CDR3 spans 18 residues. CDR1 is SGHTA and CDR2 is FQGNSA in the germline V gene. The CDR3 DNA reads as TGTGCCAGCAGCCATGGGACTAGCGGGAGGGGGACCTACAATGAGCAGTTCTTC. It specifies CASSHGTSGRGTYNEQFF.

This clonotype came up a few times. The chain uses TRBV11-2 and TRBJ2-2; D is perhaps TRBD2 (5 bases). The CDR3 loop spans 14 amino acids. The V gene lost 5 bases and the J gene lost 5 bases, with 12 bases spanning the gap. Germline V lookup: CDR1 SGHAT, CDR2 FQNNGV. The CDR3 region is CASSRERDTGELFF. In DNA, the CDR3 is TGTGCCAGCAGCCGCGAGAGGGATACCGGGGAGCTGTTTTTT. The full variable domain, in which reference TRBV11-2 and TRBJ2-2 provide the parts outside the CDR3, is EAGVAQSPRYKIIEKRQSVAFWCNPISGHATLYWYQQILGQGPKLLIQFQNNGVVDDSQLPKDRFSAERLKGVDSTLKIQPAKLEDSAVYLCASSRERDTGELFFGEGSRLTVL.

This chain joins TRBV20-1 and TRBJ2-7, with 8 nucleotides matching TRBD2. CDR1 DFQATT and CDR2 SNEGSKA come from the germline V gene (reference sequence). The V gene end was trimmed by 3 bases and the J gene end by 3 bases; junction bases not matched to a gene: 7. This CDR3 spans 14 amino acids. The chain's CDR3 is CSASSGSGGYEQYF. DNA of the CDR3: TGCAGTGCTAGCAGCGGGAGTGGAGGCTACGAGCAGTACTTC.

This clonotype was detected only a few times. The V call is TRBV4-2, the J call TRBJ2-2, with unresolved D. This CDR3 spans 13 amino acids. The germline CDR1 and CDR2 sequences are LGHNA and YNFKEQ. Trimming removed 0 bases at V and 6 bases at J, with 5 bases between. This chain's CDR3 is CASSQEYSGELFF. CDR3 DNA sequence: TGTGCCAGCAGCCAAGAATACTCCGGGGAGCTGTTTTTT.

This clonotype was detected a few times. This chain connects TRBV19 to TRBJ2-2; D not resolved. V shed 3 bases and J shed 1 base, with 9 bases lying between them. The V gene's germline CDR1 is LNHDA and CDR2 SQIVND (reference sequence). The CDR3 runs 15 residues. CDR3 residues: CASSISGRNTGELFF. The CDR3 DNA reads TGTGCCAGTAGTATCTCCGGCAGGAACACCGGGGAGCTGTTTTTT.

This clonotype was counted between two and nine times. The V and J genes are TRBV20-1 and TRBJ2-3; D is unclear. CDR1 and CDR2 from the germline V gene are DFQATT and SNEGSKA (reference sequence). The CDR3 runs to 12 residues. Trimming pared 6 bases from V and 2 bases from J, leaving 9 bases between. As DNA, the CDR3 is TGCAGTGCAGAGTACCACACAGATACGCAGTATTTT. Translation gives CSAEYHTDTQYF.

This clonotype came up a few times. The J gene is TRBJ1-3, the V gene TRBV6-5; D call uncertain. This CDR3 has 17 amino acids. Germline V gives CDR1 MNHEY, CDR2 SVGAGI. The V gene lost 4 bases and the J gene lost 1 base, with 17 bases spanning the gap. CDR3 protein: CASSSTTSGRSGNTIYF. As DNA, the CDR3 is TGTGCCAGCAGTTCGACGACCAGCGGGAGATCTGGAAACACCATATATTTT.

This clonotype was seen ten or more times. The chain carries TRBV10-3 and TRBJ1-1; no reliable D call. The CDR3 is 13 amino acids. Trimming took off 6 bases at V and 3 bases at J, with 11 bases between the two ends. In germline, CDR1 is ENHRY, CDR2 SYGVKD. The CDR3 DNA reads TGTGCCATCAGAGTAAGCGAGGACACTGAAGCTTTCTTT. Protein: CAIRVSEDTEAFF.

This clonotype occurred many times. This chain links TRBV12-3 or TRBV12-4 with TRBJ2-3, with D uncertain. Trimming took 4 bases from V and 6 from J, leaving 14 bases between them. The CDR3 consists of 14 residues. CDR3: CASSSPPGADTQYF. CDR3 DNA sequence: TGTGCCAGCAGTTCCCCGCCGGGCGCGGATACGCAGTATTTT.

This sequence joins TRBV20-1 and TRBJ2-1; weak D call: TRBD1 (5 bases). This CDR3 comprises 14 residues. Trimming left V 0 bases short and J 3 bases short, with 9 bases between. From germline, CDR1 is DFQATT and CDR2 SNEGSKA (reference sequence). This CDR3 reads CSARDGAFYNEQFF. The DNA of the CDR3 is TGCAGTGCTAGAGATGGGGCTTTCTACAATGAGCAGTTCTTC.

V gene TRBV20-1 combines with J gene TRBJ1-5; D unresolved. The CDR3 length is 17 residues. The ends were cut back, 1 base at V and 2 bases at J, with 18 bases in the middle. The germline V gene has CDR1 DFQATT and CDR2 SNEGSKA (reference sequence). The CDR3 reads CSARAVRRPVGNQPQHF. The CDR3 DNA is TGCAGTGCTAGAGCGGTACGCCGACCCGTAGGCAATCAGCCCCAGCATTTT.

This clonotype was seen only a few times. The J gene is TRBJ1-5, the V gene TRBV10-2, with unresolved D. With 6 bases removed from V and 8 bases from J, the gap between germline ends came to 11 bases. CDR3 length: 12 amino acids. Germline V gives CDR1 WSHSY, CDR2 SAAADI. The CDR3 protein is CASSQDREPQHF. DNA for the CDR3: TGCGCCAGCAGCCAAGACCGGGAGCCCCAGCATTTT.

This clonotype was counted a few times. CDR3 bases: TGTGCCAGCAGGCTGACTAGCCCCGGGGCCAACGTCCTGACTTTC. Its translation is CASRLTSPGANVLTF. The chain has TRBV12-3 or TRBV12-4 and TRBJ2-6; the match to TRBD2 covers 7 bases. This CDR3 region has 15 residues. V gave up 6 bases and J gave up 4 bases; unmatched junction bases: 6.

This sequence joins TRBV5-5 and TRBJ1-4, with no clear D. The germline gives CDR1 SGHKS, CDR2 YYEKEE (reference sequence). This CDR3 is built from 13 residues. Trimming shortened V by 0 bases and J by 8 bases, and 8 bases separated the two germline ends. For the CDR3, the DNA is TGTGCCAGCAGCTTGGCTTTTACCGAAAAACTGTTTTTT. This codes for CASSLAFTEKLFF.

This clonotype was detected many times. V is TRBV5-6 and J is TRBJ1-1; 9 bases line up with TRBD1. V was pared by 4 bases and J by 0 bases, with 4 bases of the junction left unmatched. Germline V gene sequence: CDR1 SGHDT, CDR2 YYEEEE. The CDR3 consists of 15 residues. CDR3 DNA sequence: TGTGCCAGCAGCGGTAACAGGGGGCTGAACACTGAAGCTTTCTTT. This codes for CASSGNRGLNTEAFF.

This clonotype was observed many times. This CDR3 is CASSHSTGWTGGRVKDTEAFF. Here the CDR3 DNA reads TGTGCCAGCAGCCACTCCACCGGGTGGACAGGGGGCCGGGTAAAGGACACTGAAGCTTTCTTT. The chain combines TRBV14 with TRBJ1-1; TRBD1 matches at 11 bases. V lost 3 bases to trimming and J lost 3 bases; unmatched junction nucleotides: 21. This CDR3 spans 21 amino acids. CDR1 and CDR2 from the germline V gene are SGHDN and FVKESK. The full variable domain, rest sourced from reference TRBV14 and TRBJ1-1, is EAGVTQFPSHSVIEKGQTVTLRCDPISGHDNLYWYRRVMGKEIKFLLHFVKESKQDESGMPNNRFLAERTGGTYSTLKVQPAELEDSGVYFCASSHSTGWTGGRVKDTEAFFGQGTRLTVV.

This clonotype was seen repeatedly, ten times or more. The gene calls are TRBV10-3 and TRBJ1-5; 8 bases are shared with TRBD1. The germline V gene encodes CDR1 ENHRY and CDR2 SYGVKD. The CDR3 runs 16 residues. The DNA of the CDR3 is TGTGCGTTTTCATCAGGACAGGGAGTTAGCAATCAGCCCCAGCATTTT. This gives the protein CAFSSGQGVSNQPQHF.

The sample holds many counts of this clonotype. This rearrangement joins TRBV7-6 to TRBJ2-7; TRBD1 aligns across 8 bases. The CDR3 is 13 residues long. Germline-derived CDR1 and CDR2 are SGHVS and FNYEAQ. V shed 3 bases, J shed 7 bases, and the junction held 5 bases outside the gene matches. The CDR3 region is CASSLQGAQEQYF. For the CDR3, the DNA is TGTGCCAGCAGCTTGCAGGGGGCACAAGAGCAGTACTTC.

This clonotype has a count of ten or more. The chain is built from TRBV29-1 and TRBJ2-7; D assignment may be TRBD1 or TRBD2 (5 bases each). In germline, CDR1 is SQVTM, CDR2 ANQGSEA. The germline V and J ends were trimmed by 6 bases and 2 bases, with 8 bases remaining between them. The CDR3 length is 11 residues. CDR3 coding DNA: TGCAGCGTAGGGGAGACCTACGAGCAGTACTTC. It yields the protein CSVGETYEQYF.

This clonotype was picked up a small number of times. The rearrangement joins TRBV6-2 or TRBV6-3 to TRBJ2-1; 7 positions match TRBD2. The V gene end was trimmed by 2 bases and the J gene end by 7 bases; junction bases not matched to a gene: 8. The length of the CDR3 is 15 residues. Germline lookup yields CDR1 MNHEY and CDR2 SVGEGT. The CDR3 sequence: CASSYPSGEGNEQFF. In DNA, the CDR3 is TGTGCCAGCAGTTACCCCTCGGGGGAGGGGAATGAGCAGTTCTTC.

There are a few counts of this clonotype. The CDR3 here is CASSPDRQNTEAFF. The CDR3 region has the DNA TGTGCCAGCTCACCCGACAGACAGAACACTGAAGCTTTCTTT. The rearrangement joins TRBV18 to TRBJ1-1, with D maybe TRBD1 (5 bases). V gave up 3 bases and J gave up 1 base, with 9 bases separating them. The CDR3 extends over 14 amino acids. The V gene's germline CDR1 is KGHSH and CDR2 LQKENI.

This chain joins TRBV30 and TRBJ1-5; unclear D gene. The V gene lost 5 bases and the J gene lost 2 bases, with 16 bases spanning the gap. CDR1 is GTSNPN, CDR2 SVGIG, per germline (reference sequence). The CDR3 consists of 15 residues. The CDR3 reads CAWGPGLEGNQPQHF. Here the CDR3 DNA reads TGTGCCTGGGGACCTGGACTGGAAGGCAATCAGCCCCAGCATTTT. Filled out from reference TRBV30 and TRBJ1-5, the complete variable domain reads SQTIHQWPATLVQPVGSPLSLECTVEGTSNPNLYWYRQAAGRGLQLLFYSVGIGQISSEVPQNLSASRPQDRQFILSSKKLLLSDSGFYLCAWGPGLEGNQPQHFGDGTRLSIL.

This clonotype showed up just a few times. The rearrangement joins TRBV20-1 to TRBJ1-1, with unresolved D. Trimming left V 5 bases short and J 3 bases short, with 7 bases between. Germline V gene sequence: CDR1 DFQATT, CDR2 SNEGSKA (reference sequence). The CDR3 consists of 11 residues. In DNA, the CDR3 is TGCAGTGCTTTTTCCGACACTGAAGCTTTCTTT. Translation: CSAFSDTEAFF.

This clonotype was found a few times. This chain joins TRBV6-2 or TRBV6-3 and TRBJ1-5; possible D gene TRBD1, 6 bases. The CDR3 is made up of 16 amino acids. The V gene lost 0 bases and the J gene lost 9 bases, with 18 bases spanning the gap. Germline V gene sequence: CDR1 MNHEY, CDR2 SVGEGT. CDR3 nucleotides: TGTGCCAGCAGTTACTCGCCGATCAGGGGCCAGCGGCCCCAGCATTTT. It is translated as CASSYSPIRGQRPQHF.

The rearrangement uses TRBV7-8 and TRBJ2-3; tentatively, D is TRBD2 (6 bases). CDR1 and CDR2 (germline): SGHVS, FQNEAQ. CDR3 length: 15 amino acids. The V gene lost 4 bases and the J gene lost 4 bases, with 15 bases spanning the gap. As DNA, the CDR3 is TGTGCCAGCAGCTCCTCTAGCGTCTTCTCAGATACGCAGTATTTT. It specifies CASSSSSVFSDTQYF. The full variable domain, completed using reference TRBV7-8 and TRBJ2-3, is GAGVSQSPRYKVAKRGQDVALRCDPISGHVSLFWYQQALGQGPEFLTYFQNEAQLDKSGLPSDRFFAERPEGSVSTLKIQRTQQEDSAVYLCASSSSSVFSDTQYFGPGTRLTVL.

At least ten counts were recorded for this clonotype. The CDR3 protein is CATRGPGQGRPSSYEQYF. The DNA for the CDR3 is TGTGCCACCAGGGGGCCCGGACAGGGACGTCCTTCTTCCTACGAGCAGTACTTC. V usage is TRBV7-9 and J usage is TRBJ2-7; the match to TRBD1 covers 8 bases. Losses at the gene ends were 10 bases for V and 1 base for J; bases not matched to a gene: 21. This CDR3 comprises 18 residues. Germline V gives CDR1 SEHNR, CDR2 FQNEAQ (reference sequence).